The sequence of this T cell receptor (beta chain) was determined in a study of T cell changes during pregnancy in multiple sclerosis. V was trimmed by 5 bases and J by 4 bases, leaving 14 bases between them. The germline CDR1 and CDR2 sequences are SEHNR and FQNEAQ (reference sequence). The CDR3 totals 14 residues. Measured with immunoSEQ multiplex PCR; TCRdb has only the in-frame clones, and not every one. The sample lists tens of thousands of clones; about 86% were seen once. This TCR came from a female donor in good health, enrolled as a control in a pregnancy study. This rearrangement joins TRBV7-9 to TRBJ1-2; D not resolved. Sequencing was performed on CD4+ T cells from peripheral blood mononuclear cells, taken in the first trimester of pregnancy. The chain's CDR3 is CASSEKAGIYGYTF. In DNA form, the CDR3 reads TGTGCCAGCAGCGAAAAGGCGGGGATCTATGGCTACACCTTC.